This T cell receptor beta chain was sequenced during a study of blood T cells in healthy people across ages. Next came a second PCR, run for about 6 to 12 cycles, which used a sample-barcoded 5' primer along with a J-beta primer mix. TCRdb redid the calling of the 5' RACE reads with MiXCR, one entry per CDR3 protein. The sample comprises about 940,000 distinct CDR3 sequences, 48% of which are singletons, and roughly 13% rests with the top ten. The germline gives CDR1 SGHNT, CDR2 YENEEA. The ends lost 5 bases at V and 7 bases at J; junction bases unmatched: 7. The CDR3 contains 14 residues. The rearrangement joins TRBV11-3 to TRBJ2-1; TRBD2 matches at 8 bases. The clonotype originates from a man between 25 and 39 years old in good health. The material sequenced was blood. DNA of the CDR3: TGTGCCAGCAGCCGCCCGGGGGGGCCAAATGAGCAGTTCTTC. Translated, it gives CASSRPGGPNEQFF.